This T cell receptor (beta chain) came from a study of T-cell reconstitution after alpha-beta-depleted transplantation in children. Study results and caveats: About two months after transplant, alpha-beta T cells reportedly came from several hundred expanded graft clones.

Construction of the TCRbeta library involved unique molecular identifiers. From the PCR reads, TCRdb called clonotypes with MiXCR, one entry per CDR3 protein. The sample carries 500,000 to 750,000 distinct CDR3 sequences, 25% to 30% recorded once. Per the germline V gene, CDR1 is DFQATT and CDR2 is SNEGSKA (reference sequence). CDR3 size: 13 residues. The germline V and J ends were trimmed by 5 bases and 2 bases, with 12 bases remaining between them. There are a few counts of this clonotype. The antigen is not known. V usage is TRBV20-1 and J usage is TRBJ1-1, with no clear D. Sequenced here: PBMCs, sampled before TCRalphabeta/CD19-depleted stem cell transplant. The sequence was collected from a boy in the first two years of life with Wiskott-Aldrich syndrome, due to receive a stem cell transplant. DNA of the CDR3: TGCAGTGCTTCGAAGGCCCTTAACACTGAAGCTTTCTTT. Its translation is CSASKALNTEAFF.